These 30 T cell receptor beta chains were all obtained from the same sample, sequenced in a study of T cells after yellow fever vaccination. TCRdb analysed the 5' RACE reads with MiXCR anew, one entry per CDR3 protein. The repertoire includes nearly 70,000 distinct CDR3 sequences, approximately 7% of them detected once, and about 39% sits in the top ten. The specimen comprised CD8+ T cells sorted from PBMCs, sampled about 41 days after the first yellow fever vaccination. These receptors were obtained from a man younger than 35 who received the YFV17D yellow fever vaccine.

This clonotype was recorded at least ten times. The CDR3: CSVAGGRLANEQFF. CDR3 sequence (DNA): TGCAGCGTTGCCGGGGGGAGATTAGCAAATGAGCAGTTCTTC. V and J are TRBV29-1 and TRBJ2-1; 7 nucleotides match TRBD2. Per germline, CDR1 SQVTM and CDR2 ANQGSEA. Trimming at V came to 4 bases and at J to 7 bases, leaving 10 bases not matched to a gene. The CDR3 spans 14 residues.

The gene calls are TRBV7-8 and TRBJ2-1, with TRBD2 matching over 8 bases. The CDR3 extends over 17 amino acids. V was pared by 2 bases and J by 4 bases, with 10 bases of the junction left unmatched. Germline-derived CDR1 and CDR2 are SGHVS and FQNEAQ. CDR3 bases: TGTGCCAGCAGCTTAAGGAGGGGGGTAGCGGGGTACAATGAGCAGTTCTTC. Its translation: CASSLRRGVAGYNEQFF.

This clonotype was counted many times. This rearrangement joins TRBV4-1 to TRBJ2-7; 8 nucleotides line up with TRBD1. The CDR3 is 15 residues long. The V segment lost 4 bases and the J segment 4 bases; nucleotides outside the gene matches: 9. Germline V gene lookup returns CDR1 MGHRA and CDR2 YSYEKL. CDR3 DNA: TGCGCCAGCAGCCGCATTCGACAGGGGCCGTACGAGCAGTACTTC. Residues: CASSRIRQGPYEQYF.

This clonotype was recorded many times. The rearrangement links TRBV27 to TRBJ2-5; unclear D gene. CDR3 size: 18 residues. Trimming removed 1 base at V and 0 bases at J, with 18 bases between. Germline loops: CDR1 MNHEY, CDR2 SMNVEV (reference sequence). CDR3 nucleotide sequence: TGTGCCAGCAGTTTATTCCGGCCCCCGGCTCTGTACCAAGAGACCCAGTACTTC. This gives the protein CASSLFRPPALYQETQYF.

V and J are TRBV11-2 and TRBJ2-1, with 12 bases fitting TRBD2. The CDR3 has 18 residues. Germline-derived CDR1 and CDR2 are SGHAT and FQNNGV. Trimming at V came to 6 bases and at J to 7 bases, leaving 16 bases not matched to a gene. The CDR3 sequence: CASRRWLAGGGFMNEQFF. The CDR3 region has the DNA TGTGCCAGCAGACGTTGGCTAGCGGGGGGGGGCTTCATGAATGAGCAGTTCTTC.

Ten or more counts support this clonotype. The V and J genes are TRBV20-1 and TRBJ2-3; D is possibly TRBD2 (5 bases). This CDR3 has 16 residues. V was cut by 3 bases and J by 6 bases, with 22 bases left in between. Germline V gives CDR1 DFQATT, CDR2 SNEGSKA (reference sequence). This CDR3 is CSARGFLANSSDTQYF. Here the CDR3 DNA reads TGCAGTGCTAGGGGCTTTCTAGCAAATAGCTCCGATACGCAGTATTTT.

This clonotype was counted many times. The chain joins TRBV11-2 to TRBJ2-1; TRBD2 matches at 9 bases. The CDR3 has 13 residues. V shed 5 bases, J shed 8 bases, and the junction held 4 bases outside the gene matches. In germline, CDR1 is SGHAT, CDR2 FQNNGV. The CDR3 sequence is CASSRGGAYEQFF. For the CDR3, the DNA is TGTGCCAGCAGCCGCGGGGGGGCCTATGAGCAGTTCTTC.

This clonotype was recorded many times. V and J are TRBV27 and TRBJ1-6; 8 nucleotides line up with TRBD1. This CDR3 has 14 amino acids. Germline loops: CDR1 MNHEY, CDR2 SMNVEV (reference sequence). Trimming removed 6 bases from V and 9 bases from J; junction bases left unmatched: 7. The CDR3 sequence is CASRSGGGGSPLHF. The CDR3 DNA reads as TGTGCCAGCAGATCAGGGGGCGGGGGTTCACCCCTCCACTTT.

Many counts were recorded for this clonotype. CDR3 in amino acids: CASSLGGGVVYNEQFF. For the CDR3, the DNA is TGTGCCAGCAGCTTAGGCGGGGGGGTGGTCTACAATGAGCAGTTCTTC. The chain has TRBV11-2 and TRBJ2-1; 9 bases align to TRBD2. After removal of 1 base from V and 3 bases from J, the junction contained 4 bases not matched to a gene. The germline V gene encodes CDR1 SGHAT and CDR2 FQNNGV. The CDR3 totals 16 residues.

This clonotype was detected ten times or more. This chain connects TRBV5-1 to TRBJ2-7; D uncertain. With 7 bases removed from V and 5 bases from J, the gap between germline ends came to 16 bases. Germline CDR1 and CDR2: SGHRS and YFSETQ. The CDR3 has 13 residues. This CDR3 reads CASSLLDEDEQYF. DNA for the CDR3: TGCGCCAGCTCACTTTTGGATGAAGACGAGCAGTACTTC.

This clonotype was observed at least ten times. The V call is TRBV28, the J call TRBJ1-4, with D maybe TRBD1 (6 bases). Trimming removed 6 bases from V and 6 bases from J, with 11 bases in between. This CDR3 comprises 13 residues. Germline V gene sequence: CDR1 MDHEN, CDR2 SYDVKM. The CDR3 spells CASSLQGDEKLFF. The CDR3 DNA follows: TGTGCCAGCAGCTTACAGGGTGATGAAAAACTGTTTTTT.

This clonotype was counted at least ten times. CDR3 in amino acids: CASSGTGLSYEQYF. As DNA, the CDR3 is TGTGCCAGCAGCGGCACAGGCTTATCCTACGAGCAGTACTTC. The chain employs TRBV13 and TRBJ2-7, with D maybe TRBD1 (5 bases). CDR3 length: 14 amino acids. Germline lookup yields CDR1 PRHDT and CDR2 FYEKMQ (reference sequence). V was pared by 5 bases and J by 1 base, with 12 bases between.

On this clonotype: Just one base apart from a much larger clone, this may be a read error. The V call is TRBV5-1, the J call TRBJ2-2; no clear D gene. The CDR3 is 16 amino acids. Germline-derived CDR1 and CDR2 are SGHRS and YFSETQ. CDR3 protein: CVSSLWSNFYTGELFF. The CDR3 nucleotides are TGCGTCAGCAGCTTGTGGTCAAACTTTTACACCGGGGAGCTGTTTTTT. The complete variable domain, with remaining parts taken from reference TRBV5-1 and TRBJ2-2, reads KAGVTQTPRYLIKTRGQQVTLSCSPISGHRSVSWYQQTPGQGLQFLFEYFSETQRNKGNFPGRFSGRQFSNSRSEMNVSTLELGDSALYLCVSSLWSNFYTGELFFGEGSRLTVL.

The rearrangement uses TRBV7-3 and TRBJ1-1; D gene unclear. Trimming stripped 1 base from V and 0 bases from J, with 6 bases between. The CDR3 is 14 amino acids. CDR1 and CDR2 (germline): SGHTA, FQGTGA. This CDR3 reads CASSLSAMNTEAFF. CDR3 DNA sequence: TGTGCCAGCAGCTTAAGTGCGATGAACACTGAAGCTTTCTTT.

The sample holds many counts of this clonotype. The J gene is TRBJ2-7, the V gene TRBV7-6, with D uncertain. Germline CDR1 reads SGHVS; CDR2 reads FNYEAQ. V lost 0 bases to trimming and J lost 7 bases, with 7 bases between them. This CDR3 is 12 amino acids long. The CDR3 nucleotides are TGTGCCAGCAGCTTAGCTGGTGGGGAGCAGTACTTC. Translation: CASSLAGGEQYF.

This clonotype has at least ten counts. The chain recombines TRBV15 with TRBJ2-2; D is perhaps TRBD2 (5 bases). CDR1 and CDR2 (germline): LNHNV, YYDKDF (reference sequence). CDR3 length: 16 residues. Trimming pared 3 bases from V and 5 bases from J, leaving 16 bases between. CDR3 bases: TGTGCCACCAGCAGCCAACCAGGAGGTTCTACCGGGGAGCTGTTTTTT. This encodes CATSSQPGGSTGELFF.

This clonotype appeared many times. CDR3 protein: CASSESVRDRAYEQYF. DNA for the CDR3: TGCGCCAGCAGTGAGTCCGTTCGGGACAGGGCCTACGAGCAGTACTTC. The chain couples TRBV10-1 to TRBJ2-7, with 9 bases lining up with TRBD1. CDR3 length equals 16 residues. CDR1 and CDR2 from the germline V gene are WNHNN and SYGVQD (reference sequence). After removal of 0 bases from V and 2 bases from J, the junction contained 5 bases not matched to a gene.

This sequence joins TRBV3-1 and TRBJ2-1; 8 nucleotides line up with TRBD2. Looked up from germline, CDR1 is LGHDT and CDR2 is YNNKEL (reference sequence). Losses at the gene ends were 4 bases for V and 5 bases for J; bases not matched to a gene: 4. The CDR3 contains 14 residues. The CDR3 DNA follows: TGTGCCAGCAGCCCGGGACTAGGACACAATGAGCAGTTCTTC. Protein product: CASSPGLGHNEQFF.

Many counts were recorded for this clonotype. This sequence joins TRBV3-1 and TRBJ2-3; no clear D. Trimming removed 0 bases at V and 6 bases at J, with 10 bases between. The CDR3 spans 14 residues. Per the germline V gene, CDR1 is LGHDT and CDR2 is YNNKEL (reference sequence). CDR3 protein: CASSQEQVRDTQYF. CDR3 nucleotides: TGTGCCAGCAGCCAAGAACAAGTCAGGGATACGCAGTATTTT.

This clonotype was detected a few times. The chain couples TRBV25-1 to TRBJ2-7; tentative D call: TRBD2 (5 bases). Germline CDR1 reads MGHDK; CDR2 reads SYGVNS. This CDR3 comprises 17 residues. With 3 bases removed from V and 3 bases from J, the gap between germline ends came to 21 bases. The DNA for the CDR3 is TGTGCCAGCAGTGAGTACCGTGGGCGAAGCGGAATCTACGAGCAGTACTTC. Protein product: CASSEYRGRSGIYEQYF.

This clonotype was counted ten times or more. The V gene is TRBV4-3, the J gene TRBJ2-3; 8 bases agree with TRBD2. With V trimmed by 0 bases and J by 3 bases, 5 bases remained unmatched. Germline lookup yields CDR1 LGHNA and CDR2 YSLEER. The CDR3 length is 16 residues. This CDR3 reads CASSQDSGGLTDTQYF. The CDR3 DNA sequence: TGCGCCAGCAGCCAAGATTCGGGGGGGCTGACAGATACGCAGTATTTT.

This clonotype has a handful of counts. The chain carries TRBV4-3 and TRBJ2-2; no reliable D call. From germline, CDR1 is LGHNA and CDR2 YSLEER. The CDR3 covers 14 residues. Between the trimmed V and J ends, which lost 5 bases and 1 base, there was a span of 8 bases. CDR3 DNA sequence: TGCGCCAGCAGCGAACAGTGGAACACCGGGGAGCTGTTTTTT. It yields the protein CASSEQWNTGELFF.

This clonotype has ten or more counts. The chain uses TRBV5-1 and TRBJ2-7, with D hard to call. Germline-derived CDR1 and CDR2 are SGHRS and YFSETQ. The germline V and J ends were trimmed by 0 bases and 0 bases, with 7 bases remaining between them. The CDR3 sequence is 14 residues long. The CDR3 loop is CASSLAGGSYEQYF. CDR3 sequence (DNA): TGCGCCAGCAGCTTGGCCGGTGGCTCCTACGAGCAGTACTTC. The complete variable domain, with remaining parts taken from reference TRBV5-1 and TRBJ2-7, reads KAGVTQTPRYLIKTRGQQVTLSCSPISGHRSVSWYQQTPGQGLQFLFEYFSETQRNKGNFPGRFSGRQFSNSRSEMNVSTLELGDSALYLCASSLAGGSYEQYFGPGTRLTVT.

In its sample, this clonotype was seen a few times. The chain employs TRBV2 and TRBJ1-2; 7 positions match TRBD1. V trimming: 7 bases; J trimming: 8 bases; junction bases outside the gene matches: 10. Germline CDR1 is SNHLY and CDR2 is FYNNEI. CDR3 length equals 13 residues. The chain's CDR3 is CASKGRDSWGYTF. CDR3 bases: TGTGCCAGCAAAGGAAGGGACAGTTGGGGCTACACCTTC.

CDR3: CASSPPRLRGGYNEQFF. CDR3 nucleotide sequence: TGTGCCAGCAGTCCCCCTCGTCTGCGCGGGGGGTACAATGAGCAGTTCTTC. The chain recombines TRBV27 with TRBJ2-1; TRBD2 agrees at 8 bases. The germline CDR1 and CDR2 sequences are MNHEY and SMNVEV (reference sequence). The CDR3 runs to 17 residues. The V segment lost 5 bases and the J segment 4 bases; nucleotides outside the gene matches: 13.

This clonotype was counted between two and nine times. In nucleotides, the CDR3 is TGTGCCACCAGCAGAGAAGTGGGCTCCTACAATGAGCAGTTCTTC. It specifies CATSREVGSYNEQFF. The chain recombines TRBV15 with TRBJ2-1; D remains unclear. Per germline, CDR1 LNHNV and CDR2 YYDKDF (reference sequence). This CDR3 region has 15 residues. V gave up 0 bases and J gave up 0 bases, with 6 bases separating them.

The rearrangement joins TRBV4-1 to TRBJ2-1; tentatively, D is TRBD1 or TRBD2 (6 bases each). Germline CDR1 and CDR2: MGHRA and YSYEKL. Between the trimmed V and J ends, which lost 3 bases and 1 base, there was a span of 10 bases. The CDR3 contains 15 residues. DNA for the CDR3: TGCGCCAGCAGCCATCAAGGGGGGTCCTACAATGAGCAGTTCTTC. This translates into CASSHQGGSYNEQFF.

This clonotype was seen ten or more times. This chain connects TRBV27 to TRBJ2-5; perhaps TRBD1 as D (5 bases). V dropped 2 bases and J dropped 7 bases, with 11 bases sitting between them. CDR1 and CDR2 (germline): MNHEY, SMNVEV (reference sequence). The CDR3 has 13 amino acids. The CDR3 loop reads CASSLTGQGTQYF. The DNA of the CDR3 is TGTGCCAGCAGTTTAACCGGGCAGGGGACCCAGTACTTC.

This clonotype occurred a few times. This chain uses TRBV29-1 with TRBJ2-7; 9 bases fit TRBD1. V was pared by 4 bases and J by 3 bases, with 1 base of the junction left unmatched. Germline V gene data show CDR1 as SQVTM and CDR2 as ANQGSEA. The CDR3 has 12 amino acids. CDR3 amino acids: CSVGQGDYEQYF. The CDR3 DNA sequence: TGCAGCGTTGGACAGGGGGACTACGAGCAGTACTTC.

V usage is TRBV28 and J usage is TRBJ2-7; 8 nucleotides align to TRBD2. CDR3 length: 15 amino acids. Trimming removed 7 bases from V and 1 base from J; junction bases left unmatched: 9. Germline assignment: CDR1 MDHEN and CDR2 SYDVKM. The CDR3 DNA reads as TGTGCCAGCAATCGGGGGGGGGGCACATCCTACGAGCAGTACGTC. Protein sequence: CASNRGGGTSYEQYV.